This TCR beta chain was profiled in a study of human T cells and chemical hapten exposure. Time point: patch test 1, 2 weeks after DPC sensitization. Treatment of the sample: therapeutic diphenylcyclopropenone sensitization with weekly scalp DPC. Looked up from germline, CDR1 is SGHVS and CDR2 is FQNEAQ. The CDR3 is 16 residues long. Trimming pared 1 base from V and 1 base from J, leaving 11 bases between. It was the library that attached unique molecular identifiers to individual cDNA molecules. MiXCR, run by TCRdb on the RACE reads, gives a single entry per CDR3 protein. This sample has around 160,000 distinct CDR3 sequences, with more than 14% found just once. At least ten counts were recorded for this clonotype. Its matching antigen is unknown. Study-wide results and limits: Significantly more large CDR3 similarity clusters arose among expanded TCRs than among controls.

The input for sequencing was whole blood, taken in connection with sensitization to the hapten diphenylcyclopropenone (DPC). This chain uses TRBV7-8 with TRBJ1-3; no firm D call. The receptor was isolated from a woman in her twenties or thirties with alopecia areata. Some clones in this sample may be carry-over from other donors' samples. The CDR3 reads CASSLGRGGSGNTIYF. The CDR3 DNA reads TGTGCCAGCAGCTTAGGAAGAGGAGGATCTGGAAACACCATATATTTT.